Sequencing of this TCR beta chain was carried out in a study of CD8 T cells in Susac syndrome. Reverse transcription of about 0.5 to 1 ug RNA was performed with random hexamers. It was immunoSEQ multiplex PCR that amplified TCR beta CDR3 across 54 Vbeta and 13 Jbeta. Each CDR3 protein gets one entry after TCRdb re-called the immunoSEQ multiplex PCR reads with MiXCR. The sample yields 170,000 or so distinct CDR3 sequences, about 96% seen once. Sequencing of TCR beta was carried out in blood CD8+ and CD4+ T cells. Purification of the CD8+ and CD4+ T cells relied on negative isolation, and TEMRA cells underwent FACS enrichment. The germline gives CDR1 SGHVS, CDR2 FNYEAQ. Trimming cost V 0 bases and J 5 bases, with 17 bases left between them. The CDR3 totals 17 residues.

The V gene is TRBV7-6, the J gene TRBJ2-1; D is unresolved. The receptor was derived from a human donor with Susac syndrome. The sequencing input was CD4+ T cells from PBMCs. CDR3 in DNA: TGTGCCAGCAGCTTAGCGTTGGGTTCTCCCCGTAACAATGAGCAGTTCTTC. Amino acids: CASSLALGSPRNNEQFF.